Listed here are 28 T cell receptor beta chains from one sample, sequenced in a study of shared clonotypes between healthy human individuals. Profiled with immunoSEQ multiplex PCR; TCRdb holds only in-frame clones, not every one. The profile shows around 1.9 million clones, roughly 91% of them singletons. Selected positively for CCR7 and CD45RO-negative, naive CD8 cells excluded terminally differentiated effector memory CD45RA+ cells. Sequencing input: naive CD8+ T cells from PBMCs. The receptors stem from a man aged 18 to 30 in good health. Some clones in this sample may be carry-over from other donors' samples.

CDR3 coding DNA: TGTGCCAGCATGGGGGAGGTGGAGACCCAGTACTTC. Translation gives CASMGEVETQYF. The V gene is TRBV11-2, the J gene TRBJ2-5, with D maybe TRBD2 (6 bases). The CDR3 runs to 12 residues. CDR1 SGHAT and CDR2 FQNNGV come from the germline V gene. Trimming removed 7 bases at V and 5 bases at J, with 11 bases between.

The V call is TRBV28, the J call TRBJ2-5; D may match TRBD1 or TRBD2 (6 bases each). CDR3 length equals 10 residues. Per germline, CDR1 MDHEN and CDR2 SYDVKM. The germline V and J ends were trimmed by 5 bases and 11 bases, with 9 bases remaining between them. In nucleotides, the CDR3 is TGTGCCAGCAGTGCGGGACAACAGTACTTC. This translates into CASSAGQQYF.

The count of this clone is one. The chain carries TRBV5-1 and TRBJ1-2; D might be TRBD1 (6 bases). The CDR3 extends over 17 amino acids. Trimming shortened V by 0 bases and J by 4 bases, and 19 bases separated the two germline ends. From germline, CDR1 is SGHRS and CDR2 YFSETQ. In DNA, the CDR3 is TGCGCCAGCAGCTTGGTCGCCGGGGGCAGGGGAATCTATGGCTACACCTTC. Protein: CASSLVAGGRGIYGYTF. Drawing the rest from reference TRBV5-1 and TRBJ1-2, the complete variable domain is KAGVTQTPRYLIKTRGQQVTLSCSPISGHRSVSWYQQTPGQGLQFLFEYFSETQRNKGNFPGRFSGRQFSNSRSEMNVSTLELGDSALYLCASSLVAGGRGIYGYTFGSGTRLTVV.

The chain uses TRBV11-1 and TRBJ2-1, with D hard to call. The V gene lost 4 bases and the J gene lost 7 bases, with 17 bases spanning the gap. CDR3 size: 15 residues. Germline V gene sequence: CDR1 SGHAT, CDR2 FQDESV (reference sequence). The chain's CDR3 is CASSSTPGWGNEQFF. In nucleotides, the CDR3 is TGTGCCAGCAGCTCAACCCCGGGCTGGGGAAATGAGCAGTTCTTC.

This rearrangement joins TRBV21-1 to TRBJ1-4; the D call in the table, TRBD1, was not verified against the DNA. TRBV21-1 is labeled a pseudogene. The CDR3 runs to 16 residues. CDR3 nucleotides: TGTGCCAGCAGCCTATCGGACAGGGCAACTAATGAAAAACTGTTTTTT. Residues: CASSLSDRATNEKLFF.

The chain is built from TRBV15 and TRBJ2-3; D unclear. Per the germline V gene, CDR1 is LNHNV and CDR2 is YYDKDF (reference sequence). There are 15 residues in the CDR3. The V and J ends lost 3 bases and 0 bases respectively, with 10 bases between them. The CDR3 DNA reads TGTGCCACCAGCAGCCAAGCGTTAAGCACAGATACGCAGTATTTT. This sequence encodes CATSSQALSTDTQYF.

J is TRBJ2-7 and V is TRBV29-1, with 7 bases fitting TRBD1. The V gene's germline CDR1 is SQVTM and CDR2 ANQGSEA. V trimming: 2 bases; J trimming: 0 bases; junction bases outside the gene matches: 7. The CDR3 runs 15 residues. DNA of the CDR3: TGCAGCGTTGAATTTTCGGACAGGAGCTCCTACGAGCAGTACTTC. It is translated as CSVEFSDRSSYEQYF.

The genes are TRBV29-1 and TRBJ1-2; 8 bases are a match to TRBD1. The CDR3 covers 11 residues. Germline trimming cut 6 bases from V and 8 bases from J; bases unmatched to any gene: 5. The germline gives CDR1 SQVTM, CDR2 ANQGSEA. The CDR3 DNA reads TGCAGCGTAAAACAGGGGGGCGGCTACACCTTC. Translated: CSVKQGGGYTF.

The chain uses TRBV27 and TRBJ2-1, with unresolved D. This CDR3 has 13 residues. V was cut by 0 bases and J by 10 bases, with 10 bases left in between. Germline V gene lookup returns CDR1 MNHEY and CDR2 SMNVEV (reference sequence). CDR3 nucleotides: TGTGCCAGCAGTTTATCGTTGGCGGTAGAGCAGTTCTTC. This gives the protein CASSLSLAVEQFF.

The rearrangement joins TRBV28 to TRBJ2-2; 14 bases agree with TRBD2. The V gene's germline CDR1 is MDHEN and CDR2 SYDVKM. The CDR3 has 17 amino acids. Losses at the gene ends were 5 bases for V and 6 bases for J; bases not matched to a gene: 8. The CDR3 sequence is CASSLPRTSGRPGELFF. CDR3 nucleotide sequence: TGTGCCAGCAGTCTACCCCGGACTAGCGGGAGGCCCGGGGAGCTGTTTTTT.

In the case of this clone: The sample carries other DNA sequences with the same CDR3. The V gene is TRBV2, the J gene TRBJ1-1; D unclear. The germline gives CDR1 SNHLY, CDR2 FYNNEI. Trimming took off 2 bases at V and 0 bases at J, with 4 bases between the two ends. The CDR3 contains 13 residues. The CDR3 sequence: CASSETMNTEAFF. The DNA for the CDR3 is TGTGCCAGCAGTGAAACAATGAACACTGAAGCTTTCTTT.

The gene calls are TRBV30 and TRBJ2-3; 11 bases match TRBD2. From germline, CDR1 is GTSNPN and CDR2 SVGIG (reference sequence). The CDR3 contains 16 residues. The trim removed 8 bases at V and 5 bases at J, leaving 15 bases unmatched. CDR3 in amino acids: CAGFPSTSGSRDTQYF. The CDR3 region has the DNA TGTGCCGGGTTTCCCTCTACTAGCGGGAGTAGAGATACGCAGTATTTT.

CDR3 coding DNA: TGTGCCAGCAGTTTCTTTGAATCAGGGGAAGCTAACTATGGCTACACCTTC. Its translation: CASSFFESGEANYGYTF. The chain joins TRBV28 to TRBJ1-2, with a possible D match to TRBD1 (6 bases). The CDR3 is 17 residues long. Germline values: CDR1 MDHEN, CDR2 SYDVKM. V lost 3 bases to trimming and J lost 0 bases, with 17 bases between them.

The chain recombines TRBV7-9 with TRBJ1-1, with 7 bases lining up with TRBD1. Germline values: CDR1 SEHNR, CDR2 FQNEAQ (reference sequence). Unmatched junction bases numbered 13, after V lost 5 bases and J lost 4 bases. CDR3 length: 16 amino acids. DNA of the CDR3: TGTGCCAGCAGCCCCCCCCGGACAGGCTGGAGCACTGAAGCTTTCTTT. Translating gives CASSPPRTGWSTEAFF.

This clone was counted once. The J gene is TRBJ2-7, the V gene TRBV27; TRBD2 matches 10 bases. The CDR3 has 17 amino acids. Trimming at V came to 5 bases and at J to 6 bases, leaving 16 bases not matched to a gene. Looked up from germline, CDR1 is MNHEY and CDR2 is SMNVEV (reference sequence). The CDR3 DNA sequence: TGTGCCAGCAGTCTTCCCGCGGCTAGCGGGAGCCTCACCGAGCAGTACTTC. Residues: CASSLPAASGSLTEQYF.

The J gene is TRBJ2-7, the V gene TRBV29-1; D not certain. V was clipped by 2 bases and J by 9 bases, with 20 bases between them. Germline CDR1 SQVTM, CDR2 ANQGSEA. The CDR3 consists of 14 residues. The CDR3 region is CSVERLEDNPRQYF. CDR3 DNA: TGCAGCGTTGAAAGATTAGAAGACAACCCTAGGCAGTACTTC.

The chain carries TRBV19 and TRBJ1-5; no reliable D call. Per the germline V gene, CDR1 is LNHDA and CDR2 is SQIVND (reference sequence). V was cut by 4 bases and J by 5 bases, with 9 bases left in between. The CDR3 is 13 amino acids. For the CDR3, the DNA is TGTGCCAGTAGTACCTCGGTCCATCAGCCCCAGCATTTT. It encodes CASSTSVHQPQHF.

The CDR3 DNA reads TGTGCCAGCAGCTTACCGGGACCGAGCTACAATGAGCAGTTCTTC. Its protein is CASSLPGPSYNEQFF. The J gene is TRBJ2-1, the V gene TRBV7-9; D is tentatively TRBD1 or TRBD2 (5 bases each). The CDR3 extends over 15 amino acids. The V gene's germline CDR1 is SEHNR and CDR2 FQNEAQ (reference sequence). V was shortened by 2 bases and J by 3 bases, with 11 bases between the two germline ends.

J is TRBJ2-7 and V is TRBV7-2, with D possibly being TRBD2 (5 bases). Germline lookup yields CDR1 SGHTA and CDR2 FQGNSA. The CDR3 contains 14 residues. Trimming stripped 5 bases from V and 7 bases from J, with 18 bases between. In DNA form, the CDR3 reads TGTGCCAGCAGCGAGGGTGGTGGGCCATATGAGCAGTACTTC. It yields the protein CASSEGGGPYEQYF.

The chain carries TRBV15 and TRBJ1-1; D unclear. Germline CDR1 and CDR2: LNHNV and YYDKDF (reference sequence). V was pared by 0 bases and J by 1 base, with 18 bases between. This CDR3 spans 18 amino acids. In DNA, the CDR3 is TGTGCCACCAGCAGAGACTCCATCGGGCGGGTTAGGAACACTGAAGCTTTCTTT. This sequence encodes CATSRDSIGRVRNTEAFF.

The gene calls are TRBV9 and TRBJ2-1, with D unclear. The CDR3 sequence is 12 residues long. Germline V gene sequence: CDR1 SGDLS, CDR2 YYNGEE. Trimming stripped 3 bases from V and 4 bases from J, with 5 bases between. The CDR3 region has the DNA TGTGCCAGCAGCGGCCAATACAATGAGCAGTTCTTC. It codes for CASSGQYNEQFF.

The chain uses TRBV27 and TRBJ1-1, with D maybe TRBD1 (6 bases). The germline V gene has CDR1 MNHEY and CDR2 SMNVEV (reference sequence). The CDR3 is made up of 14 amino acids. V was clipped by 4 bases and J by 1 base, with 10 bases between them. The CDR3 is CASSSRGRNTEAFF. The CDR3 DNA reads TGTGCCAGCAGTTCCAGGGGTAGGAACACTGAAGCTTTCTTT.

The chain has TRBV28 and TRBJ2-7; D uncertain. This CDR3 has 13 amino acids. The germline CDR1 and CDR2 sequences are MDHEN and SYDVKM. V lost 8 bases and J 3 bases, leaving 14 bases between the germline ends. As DNA, the CDR3 is TGTGCCAGCGGGTGGAACAGTAACTACGAGCAGTACTTC. Its translation is CASGWNSNYEQYF. Using reference TRBV28 and TRBJ2-7 for the parts outside the CDR3, the full variable domain is DVKVTQSSRYLVKRTGEKVFLECVQDMDHENMFWYRQDPGLGLRLIYFSYDVKMKEKGDIPEGYSVSREKKERFSLILESASTNQTSMYLCASGWNSNYEQYFGPGTRLTVT.

J is TRBJ2-1 and V is TRBV9; possible D gene TRBD2, 7 bases. The V end lost 4 bases, the J end lost 9 bases, and 17 bases lay between the germline ends. The CDR3 contains 14 residues. Germline V gene data show CDR1 as SGDLS and CDR2 as YYNGEE. The CDR3 sequence is CASSPGEGMGEQFF. CDR3 sequence (DNA): TGTGCCAGCAGCCCAGGGGAGGGGATGGGTGAGCAGTTCTTC.

The chain is built from TRBV4-2 and TRBJ2-2, with 10 bases lining up with TRBD1. V trimming: 0 bases; J trimming: 5 bases; junction bases outside the gene matches: 15. Germline-derived CDR1 and CDR2 are LGHNA and YNFKEQ. CDR3 length: 20 amino acids. CDR3 nucleotide sequence: TGTGCCAGCAGCCAAGATCTGGCGACCGGGACAGGGGTAGCAACCGGGGAGCTGTTTTTT. Translated: CASSQDLATGTGVATGELFF.

This chain connects TRBV29-1 to TRBJ2-3, with 8 bases matching TRBD1. Germline assignment: CDR1 SQVTM and CDR2 ANQGSEA. V shed 6 bases and J 0 bases; nucleotides not matched to a gene: 11. This CDR3 spans 16 amino acids. The CDR3 DNA follows: TGCAGCGTGGGGACCGGGACAGGAATTAGCACAGATACGCAGTATTTT. Translated: CSVGTGTGISTDTQYF.

J is TRBJ2-1 and V is TRBV15; possibly TRBD1 for D (5 bases). V lost 6 bases and J 10 bases, leaving 13 bases between the germline ends. CDR3 length equals 12 residues. The V gene's germline CDR1 is LNHNV and CDR2 YYDKDF (reference sequence). The CDR3 sequence is CATSSFHREQFF. CDR3 nucleotide sequence: TGTGCCACCAGTTCATTCCACAGGGAGCAGTTCTTC.

V gene TRBV6-6 combines with J gene TRBJ1-5; D call uncertain. Looked up from germline, CDR1 is MNHNY and CDR2 is SVGAGI (reference sequence). V lost 2 bases, J lost 3 bases, and 14 bases lay in between. The CDR3 has 16 residues. The CDR3 reads CASSYSFLGINQPQHF. The CDR3 region has the DNA TGTGCCAGCAGTTACAGCTTCTTGGGTATCAATCAGCCCCAGCATTTT.